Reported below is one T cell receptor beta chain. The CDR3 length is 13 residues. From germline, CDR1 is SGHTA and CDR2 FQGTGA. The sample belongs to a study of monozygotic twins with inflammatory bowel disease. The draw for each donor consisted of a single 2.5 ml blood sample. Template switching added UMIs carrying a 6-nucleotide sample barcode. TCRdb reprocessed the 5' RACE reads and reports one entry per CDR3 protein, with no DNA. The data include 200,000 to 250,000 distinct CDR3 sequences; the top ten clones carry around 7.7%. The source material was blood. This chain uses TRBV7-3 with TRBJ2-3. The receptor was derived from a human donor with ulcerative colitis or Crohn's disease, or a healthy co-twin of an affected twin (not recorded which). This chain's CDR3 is CASSLTGTDTQYF.